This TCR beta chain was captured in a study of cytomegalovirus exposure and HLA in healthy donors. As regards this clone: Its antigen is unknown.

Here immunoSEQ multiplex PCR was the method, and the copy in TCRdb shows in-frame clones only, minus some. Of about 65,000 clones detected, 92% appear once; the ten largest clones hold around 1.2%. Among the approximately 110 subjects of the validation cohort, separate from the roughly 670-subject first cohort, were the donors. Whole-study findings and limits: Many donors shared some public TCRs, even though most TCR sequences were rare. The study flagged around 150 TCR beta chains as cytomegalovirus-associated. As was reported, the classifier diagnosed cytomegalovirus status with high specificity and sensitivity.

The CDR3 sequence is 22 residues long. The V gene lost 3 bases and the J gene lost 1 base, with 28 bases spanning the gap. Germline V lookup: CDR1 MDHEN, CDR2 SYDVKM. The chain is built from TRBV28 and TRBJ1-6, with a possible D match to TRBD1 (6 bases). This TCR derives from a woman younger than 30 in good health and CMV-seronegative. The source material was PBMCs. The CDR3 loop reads CASSFNRPMLGRGHSYNSPLHF. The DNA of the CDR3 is TGTGCCAGCAGTTTTAATCGTCCTATGTTAGGGAGGGGACATTCCTATAATTCACCCCTCCACTTT.